The 6 T cell receptor beta chains in this list originate from one sample, sequenced in a study of blood T cell repertoires in COVID-19. Repertoires were generated with immunoSEQ multiplex PCR, while TCRdb's copy carries only in-frame clones and drops some. The sample comprises 25,000 to 35,000 clones, nearly 90% of which are singletons, and 25% to 35% rests with the top ten. The specimen sequenced was peripheral blood. These receptors all stem from a man aged 80 or over with acute or convalescent COVID-19.

The chain links TRBV13 to TRBJ1-2; D is uncertain. Per the germline V gene, CDR1 is PRHDT and CDR2 is FYEKMQ (reference sequence). Trimming pared 0 bases from V and 8 bases from J, leaving 19 bases between. The CDR3 runs 16 residues. CDR3 sequence: CASSLGQLTLAGGYTF. The CDR3 DNA follows: TGTGCCAGCAGCTTAGGACAGTTGACTTTGGCGGGGGGCTACACCTTC.

The genes are TRBV28 and TRBJ1-5, with TRBD1 matching over 8 bases. With V trimmed by 2 bases and J by 2 bases, 8 bases remained unmatched. Germline values: CDR1 MDHEN, CDR2 SYDVKM. The CDR3 is made up of 17 amino acids. The CDR3 region is CASSLPPSTGGNQPQHF. Written as DNA, the CDR3 is TGTGCCAGCAGTTTACCCCCATCGACAGGGGGCAATCAGCCCCAGCATTTT.

The chain employs TRBV5-1 and TRBJ1-4; tentatively, D is TRBD1 (6 bases). V lost 7 bases and J 3 bases, leaving 13 bases between the germline ends. Germline CDR1 SGHRS, CDR2 YFSETQ. The CDR3 length is 14 residues. The CDR3 coding sequence is TGCGCCAGCGCACGGGCAGGGGCTAATGAAAAACTGTTTTTT. Translated, it gives CASARAGANEKLFF.

The chain recombines TRBV2 with TRBJ2-1, with D maybe TRBD1 (5 bases). There are 12 residues in the CDR3. In germline, CDR1 is SNHLY, CDR2 FYNNEI. The V end lost 4 bases, the J end lost 12 bases, and 13 bases lay between the germline ends. The CDR3 loop reads CASSADSVGQFF. CDR3 bases: TGTGCCAGCAGTGCTGACAGCGTGGGGCAGTTCTTC.

CDR3 loop: CASSAGTSAYNEQFF. CDR3 coding DNA: TGCGCCAGCAGTGCCGGGACTAGCGCCTACAATGAGCAGTTCTTC. This chain uses TRBV10-1 with TRBJ2-1; TRBD2 matches at 10 bases. V lost 4 bases, J lost 2 bases, and 2 bases stayed unmatched. CDR1 is WNHNN, CDR2 SYGVQD, per germline (reference sequence). The CDR3 extends over 15 amino acids.

The chain links TRBV6-6 to TRBJ2-2; 10 nucleotides agree with TRBD1. Germline lookup yields CDR1 MNHNY and CDR2 SVGAGI (reference sequence). The CDR3 runs 15 residues. V shed 5 bases, J shed 5 bases, and the junction held 5 bases outside the gene matches. DNA of the CDR3: TGTGCCAGCAGTCCCGGGGACAGGGGAACCGGGGAGCTGTTTTTT. This sequence encodes CASSPGDRGTGELFF.